Only one count was recorded for the clone carrying this T cell receptor (beta chain). Antigen specificity is unknown. This entry is derived from a study of vaccination effects on CD4 cells after COVID-19. V was pared by 4 bases and J by 7 bases, with 10 bases of the junction left unmatched. The CDR3 has 15 amino acids. From germline, CDR1 is SGDLS and CDR2 YYNGEE. CD4+ T cells specific for antigen were expanded with viral peptide pools by the ViraFEST assay before sequencing. Subsequent to about 10 days of culture, CD4+ T cells were isolated. Convalescent patients had PCR-confirmed SARS-CoV-2 infection between March and December 2020. Repertoires were generated with immunoSEQ multiplex PCR, while TCRdb's copy carries only in-frame clones and drops some. The sample lists under 35,000 clones, 55% to 75% occurring once.

The receptor was isolated from a human donor who had a prior SARS-CoV-2 infection. Sequencing was performed on CD4+ T cells from PBMCs cultured with a peptide pool, taken before COVID-19 vaccination. This chain connects TRBV9 to TRBJ1-2; 10 positions agree with TRBD1. The CDR3 region has the DNA TGTGCCAGCAGCCCAAGCCCGGGACAGGGGTCTGGCTACACCTTC. Its protein product is CASSPSPGQGSGYTF.